A selection of T cell receptor beta chains follows, all from one sample in a study of spatial heterogeneity in lung cancer. TCRdb independently ran MiXCR on the 5' RACE reads; one entry per CDR3 protein. The profile shows about 86,000 distinct CDR3 sequences, over 10% of them singletons. The material sequenced was PBMCs, taken at surgery. The receptors come from a male donor with early-stage non-small cell lung cancer. CDR3s include the opening cysteine and the closing phenylalanine or tryptophan. The order of the fields is clone size, V gene, D gene, J gene, CDR3 protein, CDR3 DNA. A D gene is named only where the DNA matches it firmly. Part of the rows lack a size; the others show once, few, many or a class for expanded clones.

abundance: NA
v_gene: TRBV20-1
d_gene: NA
j_gene: TRBJ2-5
CDR3aa: CSARDQNPGNRQETQYF
CDR3nt: TGCAGTGCTAGAGACCAGAATCCGGGGAATCGGCAAGAGACCCAGTACTTC

abundance: many
v_gene: TRBV27
d_gene: NA
j_gene: TRBJ1-2
CDR3aa: CASRGVNLANYGYTF
CDR3nt: TGTGCCAGCAGAGGTGTTAATCTAGCTAACTATGGCTACACCTTC

abundance: many
v_gene: TRBV7-3
d_gene: TRBD1
j_gene: TRBJ1-1
CDR3aa: CASSLAGQPREAFF
CDR3nt: TGTGCCAGCAGCTTAGCGGGACAGCCCCGAGAAGCTTTCTTT

abundance: NA
v_gene: TRBV18
d_gene: NA
j_gene: TRBJ1-1
CDR3aa: CASSPAENTEAFF
CDR3nt: TGTGCCAGCTCACCGGCAGAAAACACTGAAGCTTTCTTT

abundance: few
v_gene: TRBV19
d_gene: NA
j_gene: TRBJ2-1
CDR3aa: CATLHSGYNEQFF
CDR3nt: TGTGCCACCCTCCACTCAGGGTACAATGAGCAGTTCTTC

abundance: few
v_gene: TRBV12-3/TRBV12-4
d_gene: NA
j_gene: TRBJ1-5
CDR3aa: CASSLQGPDQPQHF
CDR3nt: TGTGCCAGCAGTCTACAGGGACCCGATCAGCCCCAGCATTTT

abundance: NA
v_gene: TRBV5-1
d_gene: TRBD2
j_gene: TRBJ2-2
CDR3aa: CASIPGTSGHTGELFF
CDR3nt: TGCGCCAGCATACCGGGGACTAGCGGCCACACCGGGGAGCTGTTTTTT

abundance: NA
v_gene: TRBV6-1
d_gene: NA
j_gene: TRBJ2-1
CDR3aa: CASSEVQSSYNEQFF
CDR3nt: TGTGCCAGCAGTGAAGTGCAGAGCTCCTACAATGAGCAGTTCTTC

abundance: many
v_gene: TRBV12-3/TRBV12-4
d_gene: TRBD1
j_gene: TRBJ1-2
CDR3aa: CASSYDRGYGYTF
CDR3nt: TGTGCCAGCAGTTACGACAGGGGCTATGGCTACACCTTC

abundance: NA
v_gene: TRBV7-2
d_gene: NA
j_gene: TRBJ2-5
CDR3aa: CASSQTTQETQYF
CDR3nt: TGTGCCAGCAGCCAGACTACCCAAGAGACCCAGTACTTC

abundance: NA
v_gene: TRBV6-1
d_gene: TRBD1
j_gene: TRBJ2-7
CDR3aa: CASSEAPQGHSYEQYF
CDR3nt: TGTGCCAGCAGTGAAGCCCCACAGGGGCATTCCTACGAGCAGTACTTC

abundance: NA
v_gene: TRBV19
d_gene: TRBD2
j_gene: TRBJ2-7
CDR3aa: CASTVRDYSYEQYF
CDR3nt: TGTGCCAGTACTGTCCGGGACTACTCCTACGAGCAGTACTTC

abundance: many
v_gene: TRBV12-3/TRBV12-4
d_gene: NA
j_gene: TRBJ2-7
CDR3aa: CASSVGGEHYEQYF
CDR3nt: TGTGCCAGCAGTGTCGGAGGAGAACACTACGAGCAGTACTTC

abundance: few
v_gene: TRBV29-1
d_gene: NA
j_gene: TRBJ2-5
CDR3aa: CSASPGSEGETQYF
CDR3nt: TGCAGCGCCTCACCCGGGTCGGAGGGGGAGACCCAGTACTTC

abundance: NA
v_gene: TRBV19
d_gene: NA
j_gene: TRBJ1-5
CDR3aa: CASSMTGSSNQPQHF
CDR3nt: TGTGCCAGTAGTATGACCGGTTCGAGCAATCAGCCCCAGCATTTT

abundance: NA
v_gene: TRBV11-2
d_gene: TRBD2
j_gene: TRBJ2-3
CDR3aa: CASSPYYSGGVTDTQYF
CDR3nt: TGTGCCAGCAGCCCATACTATAGCGGGGGGGTCACAGATACGCAGTATTTT

abundance: medium-sized
v_gene: TRBV7-2
d_gene: TRBD1
j_gene: TRBJ2-7
CDR3aa: CASSGGQGVLYEQYF
CDR3nt: TGTGCCAGCAGCGGGGGACAGGGGGTTCTCTACGAGCAGTACTTC

abundance: NA
v_gene: TRBV18
d_gene: NA
j_gene: TRBJ2-3
CDR3aa: CASSEIVQGSSTDTQYF
CDR3nt: TGTGCCAGCTCAGAGATTGTACAGGGATCGAGCACAGATACGCAGTATTTT

abundance: NA
v_gene: TRBV6-5
d_gene: NA
j_gene: TRBJ1-5
CDR3aa: CASRQTGGNQPQHF
CDR3nt: TGTGCCAGCCGTCAAACAGGAGGCAATCAGCCCCAGCATTTT

abundance: few
v_gene: TRBV30
d_gene: NA
j_gene: TRBJ1-1
CDR3aa: CAWSERAWTEAFF
CDR3nt: TGTGCCTGGAGTGAAAGGGCGTGGACTGAAGCTTTCTTT

abundance: NA
v_gene: TRBV14
d_gene: TRBD2
j_gene: TRBJ2-1
CDR3aa: CASSRGLAGYNEQFF
CDR3nt: TGTGCCAGCAGCCGCGGACTAGCGGGGTACAATGAGCAGTTCTTC

abundance: NA
v_gene: TRBV5-1
d_gene: TRBD2
j_gene: TRBJ2-3
CDR3aa: CASSPSSGGAGDTQYF
CDR3nt: TGCGCCAGCAGCCCATCTAGCGGGGGGGCCGGAGATACGCAGTATTTT

abundance: few
v_gene: TRBV12-3/TRBV12-4
d_gene: TRBD1
j_gene: TRBJ1-3
CDR3aa: CASRGTAGNTIYF
CDR3nt: TGTGCCAGCAGAGGGACAGCTGGAAACACCATATATTTT

abundance: NA
v_gene: TRBV2
d_gene: TRBD2
j_gene: TRBJ2-1
CDR3aa: CATRGTSGGNEQFF
CDR3nt: TGTGCCACCCGAGGGACTAGCGGGGGGAATGAGCAGTTCTTC

abundance: NA
v_gene: TRBV19
d_gene: NA
j_gene: TRBJ2-7
CDR3aa: CASSMLLAVTYEQYF
CDR3nt: TGTGCCAGTAGTATGCTTTTAGCGGTGACCTACGAGCAGTACTTC

abundance: few
v_gene: TRBV5-4
d_gene: NA
j_gene: TRBJ1-1
CDR3aa: CASRLRGNTEAFF
CDR3nt: TGTGCCAGCAGGCTCAGGGGTAACACTGAAGCTTTCTTT

abundance: few
v_gene: TRBV2
d_gene: NA
j_gene: TRBJ2-7
CDR3aa: CASSEKGLVYEQYF
CDR3nt: TGTGCCAGCAGTGAAAAAGGGTTGGTATACGAGCAGTACTTC

abundance: few
v_gene: TRBV29-1
d_gene: TRBD2
j_gene: TRBJ2-1
CDR3aa: CSVDVGRANEQFF
CDR3nt: TGCAGCGTTGACGTCGGGAGGGCCAATGAGCAGTTCTTC

abundance: few
v_gene: TRBV19
d_gene: NA
j_gene: TRBJ1-2
CDR3aa: CASIRTPTVNNYGYTF
CDR3nt: TGTGCCAGTATCCGAACGCCGACAGTTAATAACTATGGCTACACCTTC

abundance: few
v_gene: TRBV18
d_gene: TRBD1
j_gene: TRBJ1-3
CDR3aa: CASSPLPQGAPSGNTIYF
CDR3nt: TGTGCCAGCTCACCATTGCCACAGGGGGCACCCTCTGGAAACACCATATATTTT

abundance: few
v_gene: TRBV7-8
d_gene: TRBD1
j_gene: TRBJ1-3
CDR3aa: CASSLAMTGQHSGNTIYF
CDR3nt: TGTGCCAGCAGCTTAGCGATGACGGGACAGCATTCTGGAAACACCATATATTTT

abundance: few
v_gene: TRBV6-2/TRBV6-3
d_gene: NA
j_gene: TRBJ2-1
CDR3aa: CASSHRELRQFF
CDR3nt: TGTGCCAGCAGTCACAGGGAATTACGGCAGTTCTTC

abundance: few
v_gene: TRBV27
d_gene: TRBD2
j_gene: TRBJ2-1
CDR3aa: CASSFLTSGRANEQFF
CDR3nt: TGTGCCAGCAGTTTCCTGACTAGCGGGAGGGCCAATGAGCAGTTCTTC

abundance: NA
v_gene: TRBV9
d_gene: NA
j_gene: TRBJ2-7
CDR3aa: CASSVGQLEGEQYF
CDR3nt: TGTGCCAGCAGCGTAGGTCAGCTCGAGGGCGAGCAGTACTTC

abundance: many
v_gene: TRBV3-1
d_gene: NA
j_gene: TRBJ2-2
CDR3aa: CASSPRTVPGELFF
CDR3nt: TGTGCCAGCAGCCCCCGGACGGTACCCGGGGAGCTGTTTTTT

abundance: few
v_gene: TRBV20-1
d_gene: TRBD2
j_gene: TRBJ2-5
CDR3aa: CSAQSGLAGGAETQYF
CDR3nt: TGCAGTGCCCAATCGGGACTAGCGGGGGGGGCAGAGACCCAGTACTTC

abundance: NA
v_gene: TRBV19
d_gene: TRBD1
j_gene: TRBJ1-4
CDR3aa: CASSIGQGGEKLFF
CDR3nt: TGTGCCAGTAGTATAGGACAGGGCGGAGAAAAACTGTTTTTT

abundance: few
v_gene: TRBV5-1
d_gene: NA
j_gene: TRBJ1-6
CDR3aa: CASSPVEGGNSPLHF
CDR3nt: TGCGCCAGCAGCCCGGTGGAGGGAGGCAATTCACCCCTCCACTTT

abundance: NA
v_gene: TRBV7-3
d_gene: NA
j_gene: TRBJ2-3
CDR3aa: CASSFGSSSTDTQYF
CDR3nt: TGTGCCAGCAGCTTCGGTAGCTCTAGCACAGATACGCAGTATTTT

abundance: few
v_gene: TRBV10-2
d_gene: TRBD2
j_gene: TRBJ2-3
CDR3aa: CASRRAGGADTQYF
CDR3nt: TGCGCCAGCAGGAGGGCCGGGGGGGCAGATACGCAGTATTTT

abundance: NA
v_gene: TRBV6-5
d_gene: NA
j_gene: TRBJ1-1
CDR3aa: CASRKSLLRAITEAFF
CDR3nt: TGTGCCAGCAGGAAGAGCCTTCTCAGGGCCATCACTGAAGCTTTCTTT

abundance: NA
v_gene: TRBV5-1
d_gene: NA
j_gene: TRBJ2-3
CDR3aa: CASSLGDGTDTQYF
CDR3nt: TGCGCCAGCAGCTTGGGGGACGGCACAGATACGCAGTATTTT

abundance: NA
v_gene: TRBV5-1
d_gene: TRBD2
j_gene: TRBJ2-5
CDR3aa: CASSLPHGLAGDRETQYF
CDR3nt: TGCGCCAGCAGCTTGCCCCACGGACTAGCGGGAGATCGAGAGACCCAGTACTTC

abundance: few
v_gene: TRBV29-1
d_gene: NA
j_gene: TRBJ1-1
CDR3aa: CSVERAGGGEAFF
CDR3nt: TGCAGCGTTGAAAGAGCGGGGGGGGGCGAAGCTTTCTTT

abundance: NA
v_gene: TRBV4-1
d_gene: NA
j_gene: TRBJ2-6
CDR3aa: CASSQAPADGANVLTF
CDR3nt: TGCGCCAGCAGCCAAGCCCCAGCAGACGGGGCCAACGTCCTGACTTTC

abundance: few
v_gene: TRBV20-1
d_gene: NA
j_gene: TRBJ2-3
CDR3aa: CSAGRGPGTQYF
CDR3nt: TGCAGCGCTGGACGGGGGCCGGGTACGCAGTATTTT

abundance: NA
v_gene: TRBV6-2/TRBV6-3
d_gene: NA
j_gene: TRBJ2-7
CDR3aa: CASTGAAEQYF
CDR3nt: TGTGCCAGCACCGGGGCAGCCGAGCAGTACTTC

abundance: many
v_gene: TRBV29-1
d_gene: NA
j_gene: TRBJ2-3
CDR3aa: CSVASTLGTQYF
CDR3nt: TGCAGCGTTGCCAGCACGTTGGGGACGCAGTATTTT

abundance: few
v_gene: TRBV7-3
d_gene: NA
j_gene: TRBJ1-1
CDR3aa: CASSLSGPGSLTPAFF
CDR3nt: TGTGCCAGCAGCTTATCAGGACCGGGGTCGCTTACTCCGGCTTTCTTT

abundance: many
v_gene: TRBV5-1
d_gene: NA
j_gene: TRBJ2-7
CDR3aa: CASSLEGTYEQYF
CDR3nt: TGCGCCAGCAGCTTGGAGGGAACCTACGAGCAGTACTTC

abundance: NA
v_gene: TRBV29-1
d_gene: TRBD2
j_gene: TRBJ2-1
CDR3aa: CSADCRSGSAEDNEQFF
CDR3nt: TGCAGCGCTGACTGCCGTAGCGGGAGCGCGGAGGATAATGAGCAGTTCTTC

abundance: few
v_gene: TRBV7-2
d_gene: NA
j_gene: TRBJ2-3
CDR3aa: CASSLVATVGTDTQYF
CDR3nt: TGTGCCAGCAGCTTAGTAGCGACGGTTGGCACAGATACGCAGTATTTT